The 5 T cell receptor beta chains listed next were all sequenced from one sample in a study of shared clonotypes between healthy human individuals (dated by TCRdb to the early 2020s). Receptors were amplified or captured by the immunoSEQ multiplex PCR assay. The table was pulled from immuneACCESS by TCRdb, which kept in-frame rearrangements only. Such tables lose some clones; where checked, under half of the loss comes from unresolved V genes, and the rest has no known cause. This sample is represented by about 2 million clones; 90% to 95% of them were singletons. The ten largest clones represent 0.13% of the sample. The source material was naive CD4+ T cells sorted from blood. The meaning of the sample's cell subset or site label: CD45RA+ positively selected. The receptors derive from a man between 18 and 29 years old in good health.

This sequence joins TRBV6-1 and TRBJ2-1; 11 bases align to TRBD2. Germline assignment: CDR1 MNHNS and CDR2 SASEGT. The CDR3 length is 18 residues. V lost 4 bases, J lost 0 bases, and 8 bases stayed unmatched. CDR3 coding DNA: TGTGCCAGCAGTGCCCTAGCGGGGGGAGTACCCTCCTACAATGAGCAGTTCTTC. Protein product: CASSALAGGVPSYNEQFF.

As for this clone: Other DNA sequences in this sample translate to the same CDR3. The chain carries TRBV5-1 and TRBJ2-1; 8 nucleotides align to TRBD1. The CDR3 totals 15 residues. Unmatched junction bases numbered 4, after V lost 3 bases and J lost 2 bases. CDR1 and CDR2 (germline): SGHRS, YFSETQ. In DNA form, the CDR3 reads TGCGCCAGCAGCTCTTCAGGGGGCACCTACAATGAGCAGTTCTTC. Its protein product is CASSSSGGTYNEQFF.

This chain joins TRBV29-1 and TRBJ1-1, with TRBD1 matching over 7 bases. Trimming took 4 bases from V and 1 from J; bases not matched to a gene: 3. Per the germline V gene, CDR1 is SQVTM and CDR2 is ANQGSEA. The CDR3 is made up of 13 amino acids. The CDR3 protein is CSVVGQTNTEAFF. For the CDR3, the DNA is TGCAGCGTTGTGGGACAGACGAACACTGAAGCTTTCTTT.

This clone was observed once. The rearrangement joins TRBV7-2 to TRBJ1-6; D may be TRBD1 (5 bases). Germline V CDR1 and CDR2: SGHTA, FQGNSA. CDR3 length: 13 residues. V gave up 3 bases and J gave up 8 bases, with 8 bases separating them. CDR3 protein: CASSLDTYSPLHF. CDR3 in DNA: TGTGCCAGCAGCTTGGACACATATTCACCCCTCCACTTT.

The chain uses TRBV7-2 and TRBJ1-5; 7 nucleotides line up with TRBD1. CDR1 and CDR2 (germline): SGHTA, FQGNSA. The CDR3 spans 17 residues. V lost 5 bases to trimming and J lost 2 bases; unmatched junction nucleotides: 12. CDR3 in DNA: TGTGCCAGCAGCCCACGACAGGGCATGGAGGGCAATCAGCCCCAGCATTTT. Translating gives CASSPRQGMEGNQPQHF. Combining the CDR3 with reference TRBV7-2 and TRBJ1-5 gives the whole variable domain GAGVSQSPSNKVTEKGKDVELRCDPISGHTALYWYRQSLGQGLEFLIYFQGNSAPDKSGLPSDRFSAERTGGSVSTLTIQRTQQEDSAVYLCASSPRQGMEGNQPQHFGDGTRLSIL.